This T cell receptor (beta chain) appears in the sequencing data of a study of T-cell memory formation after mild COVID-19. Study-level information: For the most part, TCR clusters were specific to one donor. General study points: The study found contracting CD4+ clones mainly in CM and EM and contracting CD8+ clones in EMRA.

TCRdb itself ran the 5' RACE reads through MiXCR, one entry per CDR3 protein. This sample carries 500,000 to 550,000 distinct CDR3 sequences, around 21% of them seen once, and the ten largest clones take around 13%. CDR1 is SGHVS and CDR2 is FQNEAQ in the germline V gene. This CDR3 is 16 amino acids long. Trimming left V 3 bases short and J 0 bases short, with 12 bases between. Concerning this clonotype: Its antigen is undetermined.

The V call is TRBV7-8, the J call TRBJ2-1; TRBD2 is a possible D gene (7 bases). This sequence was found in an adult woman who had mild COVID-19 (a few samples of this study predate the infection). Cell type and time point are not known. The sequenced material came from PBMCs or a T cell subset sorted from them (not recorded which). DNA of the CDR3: TGTGCCAGCAGCTTCCCGGGGGGACACTCCTACAATGAGCAGTTCTTC. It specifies CASSFPGGHSYNEQFF.